Shown below are 4 T cell receptor beta chains from a single sample sequenced in a study of CD8 T cells in ankylosing spondylitis. Using its own MiXCR run on the 5' RACE reads, TCRdb lists one record per CDR3 protein. Among 250,000 to 400,000 distinct CDR3 sequences listed, approximately 10% were seen once. Sample: blood, either unsorted or a sorted T cell fraction (not recorded which). These receptors originate from a female donor with ankylosing spondylitis or in good health (not recorded which).

This clonotype was observed many times. This chain connects TRBV20-1 to TRBJ2-7; TRBD2 aligns across 8 bases. The germline CDR1 and CDR2 sequences are DFQATT and SNEGSKA (reference sequence). CDR3 length equals 16 residues. Trimming removed 4 bases from V and 2 bases from J; junction bases left unmatched: 13. The DNA of the CDR3 is TGCAGTGCTAAATACCACCTTAGCGGGAAACCCTACGAGCAGTACTTC. Translated: CSAKYHLSGKPYEQYF.

About this clonotype: A much larger clone lies a single base off, so this may be a read error. The chain is built from TRBV28 and TRBJ2-5; D may be TRBD2 (5 bases). This CDR3 has 15 residues. Trimming removed 5 bases at V and 4 bases at J, with 17 bases between. Per germline, CDR1 MDHEN and CDR2 SYDVKM. The CDR3 DNA sequence: TGTGCCAGCAGTCCCCATCGAGGGCCTGGAGAGACCCAGTACTTC. It is translated as CASSPHRGPGETQYF.

In its sample, this clonotype was seen a few times. The rearrangement links TRBV29-1 to TRBJ1-3; maybe TRBD1 (6 bases). Per germline, CDR1 SQVTM and CDR2 ANQGSEA. The CDR3 runs 12 residues. The germline V and J ends were trimmed by 6 bases and 3 bases, with 9 bases remaining between them. CDR3 region: CSVPTGGNTIYF. The CDR3 nucleotides read TGCAGCGTCCCGACAGGTGGAAACACCATATATTTT.

This clonotype was recorded many times. The gene calls are TRBV7-2 and TRBJ2-3; 14 bases match TRBD2. V was pared by 3 bases and J by 2 bases, with 4 bases of the junction left unmatched. The V gene's germline CDR1 is SGHTA and CDR2 FQGNSA. The CDR3 covers 17 residues. The CDR3 DNA follows: TGTGCCAGCAGCTTCGGGACTAGCGGGAGCGACACAGATACGCAGTATTTT. This translates into CASSFGTSGSDTDTQYF. Filled out from reference TRBV7-2 and TRBJ2-3, the complete variable domain reads GAGVSQSPSNKVTEKGKDVELRCDPISGHTALYWYRQSLGQGLEFLIYFQGNSAPDKSGLPSDRFSAERTGGSVSTLTIQRTQQEDSAVYLCASSFGTSGSDTDTQYFGPGTRLTVL.